Described below is a single TCR beta chain sequence and its context. The target antigen is unknown. This CDR3 spans 15 amino acids. The V gene's germline CDR1 is SGHRS and CDR2 YFSETQ. Trimming stripped 4 bases from V and 5 bases from J, with 16 bases between. This specimen belongs to a study of siplizumab effects on memory and regulatory T cells. Some clones are missing from TCRdb's copy, which holds only in-frame ones; the method was immunoSEQ multiplex PCR. The sample contains around 100,000 clones, about 94% of which appear only once. Whole-study findings and limits: Mappable alloreactive CD4+ clones came from Treg cells almost 70% of the time on average with siplizumab, against 26.9% in controls. The study found that siplizumab significantly reduced alloreactive sequences traceable to unstimulated CD4+ memory cells. Tregs proliferating in siplizumab cultures lacked confirmation of their suppressive function. Naive T cells appeared more varied than memory cells and looked like key alloresponse contributors.

The source is a human donor in good health. Sequencing was performed on non-Treg CD4+ T cells sorted from blood. The V gene is TRBV5-1, the J gene TRBJ2-1, with D possibly matching TRBD2 (5 bases). The CDR3: CASSVGWSGNNEQFF. The CDR3 DNA reads as TGCGCCAGCAGCGTGGGCTGGAGCGGTAACAATGAGCAGTTCTTC. Full variable domain (missing parts from reference TRBV5-1 and TRBJ2-1): KAGVTQTPRYLIKTRGQQVTLSCSPISGHRSVSWYQQTPGQGLQFLFEYFSETQRNKGNFPGRFSGRQFSNSRSEMNVSTLELGDSALYLCASSVGWSGNNEQFFGPGTRLTVL.